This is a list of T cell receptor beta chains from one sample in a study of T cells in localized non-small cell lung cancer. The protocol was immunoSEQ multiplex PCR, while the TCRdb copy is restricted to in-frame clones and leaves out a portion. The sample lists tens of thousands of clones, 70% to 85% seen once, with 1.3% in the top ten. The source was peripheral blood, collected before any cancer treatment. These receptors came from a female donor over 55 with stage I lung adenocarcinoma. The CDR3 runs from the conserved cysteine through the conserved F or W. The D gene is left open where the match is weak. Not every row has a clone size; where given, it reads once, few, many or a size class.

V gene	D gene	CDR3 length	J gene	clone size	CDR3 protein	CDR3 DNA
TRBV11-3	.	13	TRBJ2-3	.	CASSSYRVDTQYF	TGTGCCAGCAGCTCCTACAGGGTAGATACGCAGTATTTT
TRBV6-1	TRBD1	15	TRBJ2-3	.	CASIVTGISTDTQYF	TGTGCCAGCATAGTGACAGGGATTAGCACAGATACGCAGTATTTT
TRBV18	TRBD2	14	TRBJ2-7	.	CASATSGGAYEQYF	TGTGCCAGCGCAACTAGCGGGGGGGCCTACGAGCAGTACTTC
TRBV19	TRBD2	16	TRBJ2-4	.	CASSSPGGIGKNIQYF	TGTGCCAGTAGTAGTCCGGGGGGGATTGGCAAAAACATTCAGTACTTC
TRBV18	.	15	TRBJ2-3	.	CASSPTDGSTDTQYF	TGTGCCAGCTCACCAACCGATGGTTCCACAGATACGCAGTATTTT
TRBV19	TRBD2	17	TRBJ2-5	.	CASSIDRISSGGETQYF	TGTGCCAGTAGTATAGATCGTATTTCTAGCGGGGGGGAGACCCAGTACTTC
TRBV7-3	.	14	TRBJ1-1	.	CASSLSPKGTEAFF	TGTGCCAGCAGCTTATCCCCTAAGGGAACTGAAGCTTTCTTT
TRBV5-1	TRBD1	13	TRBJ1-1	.	CASSPTGDTEAFF	TGCGCCAGCAGCCCGACAGGGGACACTGAAGCTTTCTTT
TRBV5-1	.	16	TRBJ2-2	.	CASSFFLGRNTGELFF	TGCGCCAGCAGCTTTTTTTTGGGCAGAAACACCGGGGAGCTGTTTTTT
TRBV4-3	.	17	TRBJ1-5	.	CASSQDLGEDGNQPQHF	TGCGCCAGCAGCCAAGATTTAGGGGAAGATGGCAATCAGCCCCAGCATTTT
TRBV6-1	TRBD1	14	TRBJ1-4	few	CASIGTELHEKLFF	TGTGCCAGCATTGGGACAGAACTCCATGAAAAACTGTTTTTT
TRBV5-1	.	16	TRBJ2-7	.	CASRSGGGSSVYEQYF	TGCGCCAGCAGGTCCGGCGGGGGCTCTTCCGTTTACGAGCAGTACTTC
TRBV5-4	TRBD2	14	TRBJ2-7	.	CASSPGLAKYEQYF	TGTGCCAGCAGCCCGGGACTAGCGAAATACGAGCAGTACTTC
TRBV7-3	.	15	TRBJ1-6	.	CASSAEGRNESPLHF	TGTGCCAGCAGCGCCGAGGGGAGAAATGAGTCACCCCTCCACTTT
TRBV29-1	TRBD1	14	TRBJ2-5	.	CSVTSQGFRETQYF	TGCAGCGTAACTTCACAGGGGTTTAGAGAGACCCAGTACTTC
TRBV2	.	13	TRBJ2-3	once	CASRSDGTDTQYF	TGTGCCAGCAGATCCGACGGCACAGATACGCAGTATTTT